Below, 30 T cell receptor beta chains from the same sample are listed, as sequenced in a study of post-analysis software for immune sequencing data. The TCR beta cDNA libraries contained unique molecular identifiers. TCRdb ran MiXCR on the PCR reads and lists one entry per CDR3 protein. This table holds 740,000 or so distinct CDR3 sequences, under 70% found once. Study-level results: In patients, roughly 5 TRBV segments were more frequent than in controls, with TRBV5-6, TRBV5-1 and TRBV20-1 among them.

Which antigens these TCRs recognize remains unknown. Material for sequencing was blood. These receptors originate from a girl aged 10 to 17 with multiple sclerosis.

This clonotype has a single count. This is likely a read error, given that the CDR3 carries no conserved phenylalanine or tryptophan at its end. The gene calls are TRBV10-3 and TRBJ2-7, with D maybe TRBD2 (6 bases). The CDR3 totals 12 residues. The V and J ends lost 5 bases and 3 bases respectively, with 8 bases between them. Germline CDR1 ENHRY, CDR2 SYGVKD. This chain's CDR3 is CAISPGGYEQYC. CDR3 in DNA: TGTGCCATCAGTCCCGGGGGCTACGAGCAGTACTGC.

V usage is TRBV6-5 and J usage is TRBJ2-7; 10 positions agree with TRBD1. Losses at the gene ends were 5 bases for V and 5 bases for J; bases not matched to a gene: 6. This CDR3 is built from 14 residues. Per germline, CDR1 MNHEY and CDR2 SVGAGI. DNA of the CDR3: TGTGCCAGCAGTCGGACCGGGACAGGGGACGAGCAGTACTTC. Amino acids: CASSRTGTGDEQYF.

This clonotype was picked up a small number of times. J is TRBJ2-7 and V is TRBV7-9; 9 bases are shared with TRBD1. V shed 1 base and J 4 bases; nucleotides not matched to a gene: 8. From germline, CDR1 is SEHNR and CDR2 FQNEAQ (reference sequence). The CDR3 totals 16 residues. In DNA, the CDR3 is TGTGCCAGCAGCTTAGAGCCGGGACAGGGTGGATACGAGCAGTACTTC. It yields the protein CASSLEPGQGGYEQYF.

The chain carries TRBV5-1 and TRBJ2-3, with 9 bases fitting TRBD1. The CDR3 has 15 amino acids. Germline V gene lookup returns CDR1 SGHRS and CDR2 YFSETQ. J lost 5 bases, V lost 4 bases, and 8 bases had no gene match. The CDR3 coding sequence is TGCGCCAGCAGCCGTCGGGACAGGGAATTAGATACGCAGTATTTT. Translation: CASSRRDRELDTQYF.

The chain links TRBV20-1 to TRBJ2-1; D remains ambiguous. V was cut by 1 base and J by 10 bases, with 11 bases left in between. Germline CDR1 and CDR2: DFQATT and SNEGSKA (reference sequence). This CDR3 spans 12 amino acids. The CDR3 bases are TGCAGTGCTAGAGGGCGACATCTAGAGCAGTTCTTC. Amino acid sequence: CSARGRHLEQFF.

A few counts support this clonotype. Germline and junction disagree at one end, which may indicate a read error. V gene TRBV29-1 combines with J gene TRBJ2-5, with 7 bases aligning to TRBD2. The CDR3 runs to 13 residues. Germline CDR1 is SQVTM and CDR2 is ANQGSEA. In nucleotides, the CDR3 is TGCAGCGTAGAAGCGGGGCCCCGGGAGACCCAGTACTTC. It translates to CSVEAGPRETQYF.

The gene calls are TRBV9 and TRBJ2-3; tentatively, D is TRBD2 (5 bases). V gave up 0 bases and J gave up 4 bases, with 9 bases separating them. CDR1 SGDLS and CDR2 YYNGEE come from the germline V gene. The CDR3 is 14 residues long. This CDR3 reads CASSVGGVADTQYF. In DNA, the CDR3 is TGTGCCAGCAGCGTAGGGGGAGTGGCAGATACGCAGTATTTT.

This rearrangement joins TRBV5-1 to TRBJ1-1; D is unresolved. The CDR3 has 15 residues. V lost 2 bases, J lost 0 bases, and 11 bases lay in between. The germline gives CDR1 SGHRS, CDR2 YFSETQ. The chain's CDR3 is CASSFTLGMNTEAFF. The CDR3 nucleotides are TGCGCCAGCAGCTTCACCCTAGGGATGAACACTGAAGCTTTCTTT.

V gene TRBV5-1 combines with J gene TRBJ2-7; D not resolved. The V gene's germline CDR1 is SGHRS and CDR2 YFSETQ. This CDR3 region has 12 residues. Trimming pared 2 bases from V and 5 bases from J, leaving 8 bases between. CDR3 protein: CASSFTPDEQYF. For the CDR3, the DNA is TGCGCCAGCAGCTTCACCCCGGACGAGCAGTACTTC. The full variable domain, completed using reference TRBV5-1 and TRBJ2-7, is KAGVTQTPRYLIKTRGQQVTLSCSPISGHRSVSWYQQTPGQGLQFLFEYFSETQRNKGNFPGRFSGRQFSNSRSEMNVSTLELGDSALYLCASSFTPDEQYFGPGTRLTVT.

This clonotype was recorded a few times. The CDR3 DNA sequence: TGTGCCAGCAGCCCTGGCCCGGGCAGGGGGCTTCAAGCTTTCTTT. Its protein is CASSPGPGRGLQAFF. The chain combines TRBV7-3 with TRBJ1-1; TRBD1 aligns across 8 bases. V lost 5 bases, J lost 9 bases, and 14 bases stayed unmatched. Germline CDR1 SGHTA, CDR2 FQGTGA. CDR3 length equals 15 residues.

Here the CDR3 reads CASSLGYLEAFF. As DNA, the CDR3 is TGTGCCAGCAGCTTAGGTTACCTTGAAGCTTTCTTT. This chain uses TRBV7-9 with TRBJ1-1; D gene uncertain. This CDR3 comprises 12 residues. V was cut by 1 base and J by 7 bases, with 7 bases left in between. Germline CDR1 reads SEHNR; CDR2 reads FQNEAQ (reference sequence). The variable domain in full, completed from reference TRBV7-9 and TRBJ1-1, reads DTGVSQNPRHKITKRGQNVTFRCDPISEHNRLYWYRQTLGQGPEFLTYFQNEAQLEKSRLLSDRFSAERPKGSFSTLEIQRTEQGDSAMYLCASSLGYLEAFFGQGTRLTVV.

The chain uses TRBV9 and TRBJ2-3, with 8 bases that match TRBD2. V lost 0 bases and J lost 10; bases outside the gene matches: 16. Germline CDR1 and CDR2: SGDLS and YYNGEE. The CDR3 spans 17 residues. CDR3 residues: CASSVGGSAGGHGAQYF. CDR3 nucleotides: TGTGCCAGCAGCGTAGGGGGCTCGGCGGGGGGCCACGGGGCGCAGTATTTT.

The chain joins TRBV7-2 to TRBJ2-1, with a tentative D call TRBD1 (6 bases). The germline gives CDR1 SGHTA, CDR2 FQGNSA. Trimming shortened V by 5 bases and J by 3 bases, and 14 bases separated the two germline ends. The CDR3 is made up of 15 amino acids. CDR3 residues: CASSINTGNYNEQFF. The CDR3, as DNA: TGTGCCAGCAGCATAAATACAGGGAACTACAATGAGCAGTTCTTC.

V is TRBV29-1 and J is TRBJ1-2; TRBD1 agrees at 8 bases. Germline trimming cut 5 bases from V and 5 bases from J; bases unmatched to any gene: 4. The CDR3 sequence is 12 residues long. CDR1 is SQVTM, CDR2 ANQGSEA, per germline. CDR3 nucleotide sequence: TGCAGCGTTTCGACAGGGGCATATGGCTACACCTTC. Protein product: CSVSTGAYGYTF.

The chain links TRBV6-5 to TRBJ2-7, with D uncertain. There are 15 residues in the CDR3. V was shortened by 7 bases and J by 1 base, with 17 bases between the two germline ends. Germline-derived CDR1 and CDR2 are MNHEY and SVGAGI. The CDR3 loop reads CASTSTRVRSYEQYF. The CDR3 bases are TGTGCCAGCACCTCTACCCGGGTGCGATCCTACGAGCAGTACTTC.

The chain combines TRBV5-1 with TRBJ2-1; maybe TRBD2 (7 bases). With 1 base removed from V and 5 bases from J, the gap between germline ends came to 19 bases. The germline V gene encodes CDR1 SGHRS and CDR2 YFSETQ. The CDR3 covers 17 residues. DNA of the CDR3: TGCGCCAGCAGCTTGCCCTCCTACAGGGAGGGGCACAATGAGCAGTTCTTC. It translates to CASSLPSYREGHNEQFF.

This clonotype appeared once. The chain has TRBV12-3 or TRBV12-4 and TRBJ2-5; D is ambiguous. The J call is doubtful: the DNA matches TRBJ2-7 better. This CDR3 is 10 amino acids long. CDR3 residues: CASSLFEQYF. CDR3 bases: TGTGCCAGCAGTCTCTTCGAGCAGTACTTC.

The sample holds many counts of this clonotype. V and J are TRBV27 and TRBJ2-7; 8 nucleotides match TRBD1. The CDR3 sequence is 13 residues long. V was clipped by 6 bases and J by 2 bases; unmatched bases: 3. Germline values: CDR1 MNHEY, CDR2 SMNVEV (reference sequence). The CDR3, as DNA: TGTGCCAGCAGCCGGGACAGGACCTACGAGCAGTACTTC. It translates to CASSRDRTYEQYF.

V usage is TRBV20-1 and J usage is TRBJ2-3; the D is unclear. Trimming took off 6 bases at V and 7 bases at J, with 14 bases between the two ends. There are 12 residues in the CDR3. Per germline, CDR1 DFQATT and CDR2 SNEGSKA (reference sequence). The CDR3 sequence: CSAASALYTQYF. The CDR3 nucleotides are TGCAGTGCCGCCTCGGCACTATATACGCAGTATTTT.

The chain uses TRBV27 and TRBJ1-2; D possibly corresponds to TRBD1 (5 bases). CDR1 MNHEY and CDR2 SMNVEV come from the germline V gene (reference sequence). There are 12 residues in the CDR3. Trimming stripped 6 bases from V and 4 bases from J, with 9 bases between. The CDR3, as DNA: TGTGCCAGCAGCCAGGGCCCCTATGGCTACACCTTC. It is translated as CASSQGPYGYTF.

This sequence joins TRBV7-2 and TRBJ1-1; the D is unclear. CDR1 is SGHTA, CDR2 FQGNSA, per germline. V shed 2 bases and J shed 2 bases, with 12 bases lying between them. There are 15 residues in the CDR3. CDR3 nucleotide sequence: TGTGCCAGCAGCTTATACAGACCTCCTAACACTGAAGCTTTCTTT. The encoded protein is CASSLYRPPNTEAFF.

This clonotype has only a few counts. The chain joins TRBV12-3 or TRBV12-4 to TRBJ2-1; D possibly corresponds to TRBD2 (6 bases). V shed 5 bases and J shed 4 bases, with 12 bases lying between them. The CDR3 totals 14 residues. The CDR3 spells CASSPGTVYNEQFF. The DNA for the CDR3 is TGTGCCAGCAGTCCCGGGACTGTTTACAATGAGCAGTTCTTC.

The chain has TRBV6-5 and TRBJ2-5; TRBD1 aligns across 8 bases. With 0 bases clipped from V and 3 bases from J, the junction kept 9 bases outside the gene matches. The CDR3 length is 17 residues. Germline V gene data show CDR1 as MNHEY and CDR2 as SVGAGI. The CDR3 nucleotides read TGTGCCAGCAGTTACTCAAGACAGGGGCCGGGGAAAGAGACCCAGTACTTC. It codes for CASSYSRQGPGKETQYF.

This clonotype showed up just a few times. The chain is built from TRBV11-2 and TRBJ2-7; D might be TRBD2 (6 bases). Germline assignment: CDR1 SGHAT and CDR2 FQNNGV. This CDR3 has 17 residues. Trimming left V 1 base short and J 3 bases short, with 19 bases between. This CDR3 is CASSLAPGTLPIYEQYF. CDR3 in DNA: TGTGCCAGCAGCTTAGCCCCCGGGACTCTCCCCATCTACGAGCAGTACTTC.

This sequence joins TRBV29-1 and TRBJ1-2, with 9 nucleotides matching TRBD1. From germline, CDR1 is SQVTM and CDR2 ANQGSEA. CDR3 length: 14 amino acids. V shed 3 bases and J 4 bases; nucleotides not matched to a gene: 6. CDR3 nucleotide sequence: TGCAGCGTTGAGGGGGACAGGGTAGTCTATGGCTACACCTTC. Translated, it gives CSVEGDRVVYGYTF. The whole variable domain, filled in from reference TRBV29-1 and TRBJ1-2, reads SAVISQKPSRDICQRGTSLTIQCQVDSQVTMMFWYRQQPGQSLTLIATANQGSEATYESGFVIDKFPISRPNLTFSTLTVSNMSPEDSSIYLCSVEGDRVVYGYTFGSGTRLTVV.

This chain links TRBV20-1 with TRBJ2-7; TRBD2 matches 7 bases. V trimming: 0 bases; J trimming: 3 bases; junction bases outside the gene matches: 2. CDR1 DFQATT and CDR2 SNEGSKA come from the germline V gene (reference sequence). This CDR3 region has 13 residues. The CDR3 loop is CSARDTSVYEQYF. As DNA, the CDR3 is TGCAGTGCTAGAGATACTAGCGTCTACGAGCAGTACTTC.

This clonotype was seen more than once but under ten times. The J gene is TRBJ2-4, the V gene TRBV2; D is uncertain. The CDR3 covers 14 residues. CDR1 and CDR2 from the germline V gene are SNHLY and FYNNEI. With 3 bases removed from V and 0 bases from J, the gap between germline ends came to 6 bases. The CDR3 here is CASSDSVAKNIQYF. The CDR3, as DNA: TGTGCCAGCAGTGATTCTGTAGCCAAAAACATTCAGTACTTC. Complete variable domain (other parts from reference TRBV2 and TRBJ2-4): EPEVTQTPSHQVTQMGQEVILRCVPISNHLYFYWYRQILGQKVEFLVSFYNNEISEKSEIFDDQFSVERPDGSNFTLKIRSTKLEDSAMYFCASSDSVAKNIQYFGAGTRLSVL.

The rearrangement joins TRBV5-1 to TRBJ2-4; tentatively, D is TRBD1 or TRBD2 (5 bases each). The closer fit of TRBJ2-7 to the DNA end suggests the J call may be wrong. CDR3 length: 15 amino acids. Germline V lookup: CDR1 SGHRS, CDR2 YFSETQ. The chain's CDR3 is CASSLFGAGSYEQYF. CDR3 DNA: TGCGCCAGCAGCTTGTTTGGGGCGGGCTCCTACGAGCAGTACTTC.

This chain links TRBV10-3 with TRBJ2-3, with 7 positions matching TRBD1. The V and J ends lost 4 bases and 0 bases, in that order; junction bases with no gene match: 4. CDR3 size: 15 residues. The germline V gene has CDR1 ENHRY and CDR2 SYGVKD. CDR3 amino acids: CAISGGDRSTDTQYF. The CDR3 DNA follows: TGTGCCATCAGTGGAGGGGACAGAAGCACAGATACGCAGTATTTT.

J is TRBJ1-1 and V is TRBV5-1; 9 bases are shared with TRBD1. J was trimmed by 4 bases and V by 1 base; bases with no gene match: 5. The germline CDR1 and CDR2 sequences are SGHRS and YFSETQ. The CDR3 sequence is 15 residues long. The CDR3 bases are TGCGCCAGCAGCTTGTTTGGGACAGGGAGCACTGAAGCTTTCTTT. This gives the protein CASSLFGTGSTEAFF.